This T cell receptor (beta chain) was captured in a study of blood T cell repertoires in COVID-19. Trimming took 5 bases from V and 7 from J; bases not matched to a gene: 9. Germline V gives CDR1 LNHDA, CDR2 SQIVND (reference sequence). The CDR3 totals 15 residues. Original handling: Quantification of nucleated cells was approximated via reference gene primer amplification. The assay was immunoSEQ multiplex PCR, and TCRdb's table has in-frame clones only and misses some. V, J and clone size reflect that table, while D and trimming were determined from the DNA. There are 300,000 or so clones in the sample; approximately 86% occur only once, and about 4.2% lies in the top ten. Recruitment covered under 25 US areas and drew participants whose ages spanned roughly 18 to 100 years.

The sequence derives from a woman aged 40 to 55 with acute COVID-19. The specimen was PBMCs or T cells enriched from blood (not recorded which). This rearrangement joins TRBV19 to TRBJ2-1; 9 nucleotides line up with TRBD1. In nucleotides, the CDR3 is TGTGCCAGTAGTGCCCGACAGGGGGGCAGGAATGAGCAGTTCTTC. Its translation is CASSARQGGRNEQFF.